This record covers a single TCR beta chain. From the 5' RACE reads, TCRdb called clonotypes with MiXCR, one entry per CDR3 protein. The table records some 250,000 distinct CDR3 sequences, under 30% of them present only once. This specimen belongs to a study of CD8 T cells in ankylosing spondylitis. The CDR3 length is 13 residues. Trimming stripped 0 bases from V and 6 bases from J, with 6 bases between. Per the germline V gene, CDR1 is SGHRS and CDR2 is YFSETQ. The source is a male donor with ankylosing spondylitis or in good health (not recorded which). This chain links TRBV5-1 with TRBJ1-4, with D hard to call. The material sequenced was blood, either unsorted or a sorted T cell fraction (not recorded which). The CDR3 region is CASSLVTDEKLFF. CDR3 in DNA: TGCGCCAGCAGCTTGGTCACTGATGAAAAACTGTTTTTT.